This T cell receptor beta chain was sequenced for a study of long-term antiretroviral therapy in people with HIV. This CDR3 contains 15 residues. Unmatched junction bases numbered 5, after V lost 5 bases and J lost 5 bases. Germline V gene sequence: CDR1 MDHEN, CDR2 SYDVKM. Run at survey level, the immunoSEQ assay was version v3.0. Here immunoSEQ multiplex PCR was the method, and the copy in TCRdb shows in-frame clones only, minus some. Of around 23,000 clones in the sample, around 84% were seen once. The chain joins TRBV28 to TRBJ2-1, with TRBD1 matching over 11 bases. The sequencing here drew on unsorted PBMCs, taken 4.4 years after starting antiretroviral therapy. The TCR was taken from a man aged 25 to 40 with HIV. CDR3 in DNA: TGTGCCAGCAGTCCCCGGGACAGGGGGGACAATGAGCAGTTCTTC. Translated, it gives CASSPRDRGDNEQFF. Full variable domain (missing parts from reference TRBV28 and TRBJ2-1): DVKVTQSSRYLVKRTGEKVFLECVQDMDHENMFWYRQDPGLGLRLIYFSYDVKMKEKGDIPEGYSVSREKKERFSLILESASTNQTSMYLCASSPRDRGDNEQFFGPGTRLTVL.